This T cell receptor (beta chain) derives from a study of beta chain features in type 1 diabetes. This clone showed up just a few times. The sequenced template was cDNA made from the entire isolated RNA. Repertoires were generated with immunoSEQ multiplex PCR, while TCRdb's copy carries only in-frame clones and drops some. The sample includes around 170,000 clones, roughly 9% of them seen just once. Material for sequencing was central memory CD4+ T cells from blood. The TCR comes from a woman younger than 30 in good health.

The CDR3 nucleotides are TGTGCCAGCAGTGATTTAGCGGGGCCCGGGGACATTCAGTACTTC. It codes for CASSDLAGPGDIQYF. V is TRBV11-2 and J is TRBJ2-4; 8 nucleotides line up with TRBD2. V shed 6 bases and J 8 bases; nucleotides not matched to a gene: 12. The CDR3 runs to 15 residues. Germline V gene sequence: CDR1 SGHAT, CDR2 FQNNGV.